The TCR beta chain described here comes from a study of blood T cell repertoires in COVID-19. Study in general: Acute and convalescent COVID-19 samples came from the United States, Italy and Spain.

Only in-frame clones appear in the TCRdb table, and some are missing; sequencing was by immunoSEQ multiplex PCR. The repertoire holds roughly 90,000 clones, with 80% as singletons. The trim removed 4 bases at V and 7 bases at J, leaving 11 bases unmatched. CDR1 LNHDA and CDR2 SQIVND come from the germline V gene (reference sequence). The CDR3 is 15 residues long. The rearrangement uses TRBV19 and TRBJ1-2; 8 nucleotides align to TRBD1. The source of this sequence is a woman aged 65 to 85 with acute or convalescent COVID-19. Specimen: peripheral blood. CDR3 in amino acids: CASSTVRQGRGGYTF. The CDR3 DNA reads as TGTGCCAGTAGTACGGTCAGACAGGGGCGAGGTGGCTACACCTTC.